These T cell receptor beta chains were read from a single sample in a study of cytomegalovirus exposure and HLA in healthy donors. Assay: immunoSEQ multiplex PCR; the TCRdb copy retains only in-frame clones and omits some. The repertoire has more than 150,000 clones, 65% to 90% of them found once; the top ten carry less than 7%. The sample consisted of PBMCs. Source of these receptors: a man aged 35 to 55 in good health and CMV-seropositive. CDR3s include the opening cysteine and the closing phenylalanine or tryptophan. D genes are given only for firm matches. Rows give clone size only sometimes, using once, few, many, or a class for an expanded clone.

TRBJ1-2,TRBV5-1,few,TRBD1,TGCGCCAGCAGCTTACAGGGGATCAGTGATGGCTACACCTTC,CASSLQGISDGYTF
TRBJ2-5,TRBV9,-,TRBD1,TGTGCCAGCAGCGTAGCTCCAGGGGGTAACCAAGAGACCCAGTACTTC,CASSVAPGGNQETQYF
TRBJ2-7,TRBV6-5,-,TRBD1,TGTGCCAGCAGTAGACAGGGAGAGCAGTACTTC,CASSRQGEQYF
TRBJ2-5,TRBV7-7,-,TRBD2,TGTGCTAGCAGCTTGGGACTAGCGGGAGAAAAAGAGACCCAGTACTTC,CASSLGLAGEKETQYF
TRBJ2-3,TRBV4-3,-,TRBD2,TGCGCCAGCAGCCAAGATCGTTGGACCCCTAACGGGACTAGCGGGGGAGATACGCAGTATTTT,CASSQDRWTPNGTSGGDTQYF
TRBJ1-1,TRBV12-5,once,-,TGTGCTAGTGGTTTGGTACAAGGAGGTGAAGCTTTCTTT,CASGLVQGGEAFF
TRBJ2-7,TRBV4-1,-,TRBD1,TGCGCCAGCAGCCCCCGGGACAGGGGGCCCGAGCAGTACTTC,CASSPRDRGPEQYF
TRBJ1-2,TRBV28,-,TRBD1,TGTGCCAGCAGTTTAAGACAGGGATTTGTCTATGGCTACACCTTC,CASSLRQGFVYGYTF
TRBJ2-3,TRBV7-3,-,-,TGTGCCAGCAGCATCCTGGGGCCGCCAGATACGCAGTATTTT,CASSILGPPDTQYF
TRBJ2-1,TRBV10-3,-,TRBD2,TGTGCCATCATGACTAGCGACGACCCTTACAATGAGCAGTTCTTC,CAIMTSDDPYNEQFF
TRBJ2-4,TRBV10-2,few,TRBD1,TGCGCCAGCACAACGACAGGGAGTCCTCAGTACTTC,CASTTTGSPQYF
TRBJ2-1,TRBV5-4,-,TRBD1,TGTGCCAGCAGCCCCGACAGGGCGACGGGCAATGAGCAGTTCTTC,CASSPDRATGNEQFF
TRBJ2-7,TRBV7-2,-,TRBD2,TGTGCCAGCAGCCCCCGGGGGGGGGCTTGGGAGCAGTACTTC,CASSPRGGAWEQYF
TRBJ1-2,TRBV5-4,medium-sized,TRBD1,TGTGCCAGCAGCTTGACAGGGGGCGCACTTGGCTACACCTTC,CASSLTGGALGYTF
TRBJ2-7,TRBV27,-,-,TGTGCCAGCAGTCAATCGACAGGAATTCCGGGGGAGCAGTACTTC,CASSQSTGIPGEQYF
TRBJ2-2,TRBV27,-,TRBD2,TGTGCCAGCAGTTTTCTCTTAGCGGGGGGGCTCGACACCGGGGAGCTGTTTTTT,CASSFLLAGGLDTGELFF
TRBJ1-1,TRBV19,-,TRBD1,TGTGCCAGCAGAACCGGGACAGGGAGAAACACTGAAGCTTTCTTT,CASRTGTGRNTEAFF
TRBJ2-3,TRBV4-3,once,-,TGCGCCAGCACCCCATCTTTAAGAGTAGCAGATACGCAGTATTTT,CASTPSLRVADTQYF
TRBJ2-3,TRBV28,-,-,TGTGCCAGCAGTGTTTTTACCGGGACTGGAGATACGCAGTATTTT,CASSVFTGTGDTQYF
TRBJ2-7,TRBV2,-,-,TGTGCCAGCAGGCCCAGGGGTACCTACGAGCAGTACTTC,CASRPRGTYEQYF
TRBJ1-3,TRBV5-1,-,TRBD1,TGCGCCAGCAGCTTTTCTCCGGGACAGACATCTGGAAACACCATATATTTT,CASSFSPGQTSGNTIYF
TRBJ2-3,TRBV4-1,-,TRBD1,TGCGCCAGCAGCCAAGACTGGGGAGCGACAGGGGTACCTATCACAGATACGCAGTATTTT,CASSQDWGATGVPITDTQYF
TRBJ2-7,TRBV7-2,-,TRBD2,TGTGCCAGCAGGTTAGCGGGGGGGCCCTACGAGCAGTACTTC,CASRLAGGPYEQYF
TRBJ2-1,TRBV27,-,TRBD2,TGTGCCAGCAGTTTTTTGGGACTAGGGCTCCTTAATGAGCAGTTCTTC,CASSFLGLGLLNEQFF
TRBJ2-1,TRBV5-1,-,-,TGCGCCAGCAGCTTGGGCGGCCACAATGAGCAGTTCTTC,CASSLGGHNEQFF
TRBJ2-5,TRBV19,-,TRBD1,TGTGCCAGTAGTCCCCAGGGACAGGTTTTAGAGACCCAGTACTTC,CASSPQGQVLETQYF
TRBJ1-1,TRBV5-1,-,-,TGCGCCAGCAGCTTGGTGGGTCAGGGGTTGGGTGAAGCTTTCTTT,CASSLVGQGLGEAFF
TRBJ2-7,TRBV6-5,-,TRBD1,TGTGCCAGCAGTCCCTCCGGACAGGGTCTGCAGAGGCAGTACTTC,CASSPSGQGLQRQYF
TRBJ1-2,TRBV9,-,-,TGTGCCAGCAGCGTAGCGGACAATGACCGCTATGGCTACACCTTC,CASSVADNDRYGYTF
TRBJ2-7,TRBV27,-,-,TGTGCCAGCAGCGCGACACGTTTCTACGAGCAGTACTTC,CASSATRFYEQYF
TRBJ2-7,TRBV2,-,-,TGTGCCAGCACCGAATTCGGCGAGCAGTACTTC,CASTEFGEQYF
TRBJ1-1,TRBV7-2,-,-,TGTGCCAGCAGCTTAGGGGGCAGGCGGCGGGCTTTCTTT,CASSLGGRRRAFF
TRBJ1-4,TRBV7-2,once,TRBD1,TGTGCCAGCAGCACCTCGCCACAGGGGGCTAATGAAAAACTGTTTTTT,CASSTSPQGANEKLFF
TRBJ1-2,TRBV2,-,-,TGTGCCAGCAGTTTGGAAGAGGTTGGCGGCTACACCTTC,CASSLEEVGGYTF
TRBJ2-7,TRBV6-5,-,TRBD1,TGTGCCAGCAGGCGGACAGGGGGTGCCTACGAGCAGTACTTC,CASRRTGGAYEQYF